This TCR beta chain derives from a study of blood T cell repertoires in COVID-19. Study-wide context: Acute-phase and convalescent COVID-19 samples originated in the United States, Italy and Spain.

The V end lost 2 bases, the J end lost 3 bases, and 11 bases lay between the germline ends. The CDR3 runs to 14 residues. From germline, CDR1 is SGHAT and CDR2 FQDESV (reference sequence). In terms of age and location, participants ranged from roughly 18 to 90 years and lived in around 22 US areas. Self-reported history from a screening survey and questionnaire set each donor's cohort. Two negative PCRs, clearance, or symptom resolution were required of recovered Cohort 3 donors. Profiled with immunoSEQ multiplex PCR; TCRdb holds only in-frame clones, not every one. This sample has roughly 300,000 clones, with around 90% found just once.

The clonotype was recovered from a woman aged 25-40 years who had recovered from COVID-19. The chain couples TRBV11-1 to TRBJ2-7; D may be TRBD1 (6 bases). Material for sequencing was PBMCs or T cells enriched from blood (not recorded which). CDR3 DNA sequence: TGTGCCAGCAGCTTAAACAGGGTGAGCTACGAGCAGTACTTC. Translation gives CASSLNRVSYEQYF. Complete variable domain (other parts from reference TRBV11-1 and TRBJ2-7): EAEVAQSPRYKITEKSQAVAFWCDPISGHATLYWYRQILGQGPELLVQFQDESVVDDSQLPKDRFSAERLKGVDSTLKIQPAELGDSAMYLCASSLNRVSYEQYFGPGTRLTVT.